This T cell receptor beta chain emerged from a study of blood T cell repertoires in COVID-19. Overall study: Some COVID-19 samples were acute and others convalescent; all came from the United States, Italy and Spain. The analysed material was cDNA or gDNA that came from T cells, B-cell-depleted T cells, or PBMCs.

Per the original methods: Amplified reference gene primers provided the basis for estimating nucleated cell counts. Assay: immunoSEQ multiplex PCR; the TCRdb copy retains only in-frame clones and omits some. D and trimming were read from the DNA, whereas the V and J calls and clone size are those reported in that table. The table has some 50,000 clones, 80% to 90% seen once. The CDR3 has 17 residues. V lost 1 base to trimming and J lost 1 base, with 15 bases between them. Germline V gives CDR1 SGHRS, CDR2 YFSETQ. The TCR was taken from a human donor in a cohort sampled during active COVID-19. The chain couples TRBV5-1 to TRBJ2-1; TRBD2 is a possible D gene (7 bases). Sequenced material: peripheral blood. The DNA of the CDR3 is TGCGCCAGCAGCTTGTCTAGCGGAGGGGGGTCCTACAATGAGCAGTTCTTC. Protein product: CASSLSSGGGSYNEQFF.